The clone carrying this TCR beta chain was detected once. As yet, its antigen is unknown. Patients had to be free of confetti depigmentation, indicating active vitiligo. The sample is drawn from a study of resident and recirculating memory T cells in vitiligo. General study points: No unique dominant TCR clone was found in vitiligo lesions.

Germline lookup yields CDR1 LNHNV and CDR2 YYDKDF (reference sequence). Trimming stripped 5 bases from V and 5 bases from J, with 10 bases between. The CDR3 contains 13 residues. Using immunoSEQ multiplex PCR, the repertoire was profiled, and TCRdb retains in-frame clones only, with some absent. The sample has around 40,000 clones, over 90% seen once; the top ten hold roughly 4.7%. The sequenced sample consisted of blood. The chain combines TRBV15 with TRBJ1-5; D gene ambiguous. The TCR originated in a male donor with vitiligo. The CDR3 spells CATSLGSHQPQHF. CDR3 coding DNA: TGTGCCACCAGCCTGGGCAGTCATCAGCCCCAGCATTTT.